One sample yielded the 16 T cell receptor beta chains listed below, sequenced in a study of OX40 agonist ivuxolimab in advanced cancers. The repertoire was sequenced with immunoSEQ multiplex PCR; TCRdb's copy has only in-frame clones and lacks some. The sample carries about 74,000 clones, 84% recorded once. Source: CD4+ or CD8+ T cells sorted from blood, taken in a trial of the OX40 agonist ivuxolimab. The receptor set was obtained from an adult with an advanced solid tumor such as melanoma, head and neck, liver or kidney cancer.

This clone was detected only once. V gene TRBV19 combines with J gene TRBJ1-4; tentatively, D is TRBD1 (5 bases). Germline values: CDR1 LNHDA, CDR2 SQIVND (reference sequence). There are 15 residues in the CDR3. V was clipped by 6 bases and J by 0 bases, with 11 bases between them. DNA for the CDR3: TGTGCCAGTAGCCCAGGGACTGCAACTAATGAAAAACTGTTTTTT. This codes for CASSPGTATNEKLFF.

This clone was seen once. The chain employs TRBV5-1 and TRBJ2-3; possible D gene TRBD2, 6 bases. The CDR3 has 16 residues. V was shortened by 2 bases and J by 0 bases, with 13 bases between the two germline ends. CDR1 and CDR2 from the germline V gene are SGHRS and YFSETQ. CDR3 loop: CASSLSGLASTDTQYF. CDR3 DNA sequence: TGCGCCAGCAGCTTATCGGGCCTAGCGAGCACAGATACGCAGTATTTT.

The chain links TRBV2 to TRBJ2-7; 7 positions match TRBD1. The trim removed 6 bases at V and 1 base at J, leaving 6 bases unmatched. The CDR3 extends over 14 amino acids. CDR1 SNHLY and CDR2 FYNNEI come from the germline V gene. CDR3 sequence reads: CASSPGTASYEQYV. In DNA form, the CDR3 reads TGTGCCAGCAGCCCCGGGACAGCTTCCTACGAGCAGTACGTC.

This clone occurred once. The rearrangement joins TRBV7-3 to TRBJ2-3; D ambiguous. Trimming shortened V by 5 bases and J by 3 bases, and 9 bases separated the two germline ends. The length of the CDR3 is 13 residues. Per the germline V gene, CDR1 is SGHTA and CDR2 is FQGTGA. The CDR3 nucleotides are TGTGCCAGCAGCAAAATCTGGACAGATACGCAGTATTTT. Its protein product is CASSKIWTDTQYF. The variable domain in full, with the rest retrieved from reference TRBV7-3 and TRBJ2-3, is GAGVSQTPSNKVTEKGKYVELRCDPISGHTALYWYRQSLGQGPEFLIYFQGTGAADDSGLPNDRFFAVRPEGSVSTLKIQRTERGDSAVYLCASSKIWTDTQYFGPGTRLTVL.

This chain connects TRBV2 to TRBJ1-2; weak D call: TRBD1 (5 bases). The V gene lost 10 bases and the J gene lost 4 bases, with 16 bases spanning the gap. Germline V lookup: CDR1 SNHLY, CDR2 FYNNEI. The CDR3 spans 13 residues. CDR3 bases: TGTGCCACCGCCCCCGACAGTGTCTATGGCTACACCTTC. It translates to CATAPDSVYGYTF. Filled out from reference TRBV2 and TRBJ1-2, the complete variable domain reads EPEVTQTPSHQVTQMGQEVILRCVPISNHLYFYWYRQILGQKVEFLVSFYNNEISEKSEIFDDQFSVERPDGSNFTLKIRSTKLEDSAMYFCATAPDSVYGYTFGSGTRLTVV.

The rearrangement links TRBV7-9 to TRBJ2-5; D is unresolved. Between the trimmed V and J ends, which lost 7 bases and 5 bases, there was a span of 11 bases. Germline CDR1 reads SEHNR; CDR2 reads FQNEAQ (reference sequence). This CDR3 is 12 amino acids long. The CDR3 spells CASTWLSETQYF. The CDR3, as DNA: TGTGCCAGCACTTGGCTAAGTGAGACCCAGTACTTC. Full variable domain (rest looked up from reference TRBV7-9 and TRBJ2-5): DTGVSQNPRHKITKRGQNVTFRCDPISEHNRLYWYRQTLGQGPEFLTYFQNEAQLEKSRLLSDRFSAERPKGSFSTLEIQRTEQGDSAMYLCASTWLSETQYFGPGTRLLVL.

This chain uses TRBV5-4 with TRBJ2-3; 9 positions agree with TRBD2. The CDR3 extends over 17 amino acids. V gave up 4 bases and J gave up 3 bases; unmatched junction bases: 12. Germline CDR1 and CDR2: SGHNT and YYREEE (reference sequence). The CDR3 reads CASSASRREGLTDTQYF. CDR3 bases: TGTGCCAGCAGCGCGAGCCGGCGGGAGGGCCTAACAGATACGCAGTATTTT.

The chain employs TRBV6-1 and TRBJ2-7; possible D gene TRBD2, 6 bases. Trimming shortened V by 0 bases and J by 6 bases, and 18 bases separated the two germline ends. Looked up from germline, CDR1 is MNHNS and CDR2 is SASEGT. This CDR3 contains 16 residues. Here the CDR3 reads CASSEARERRGCEQYV. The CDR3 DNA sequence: TGTGCCAGCAGTGAAGCTCGGGAAAGGAGGGGCTGCGAGCAGTACGTC.

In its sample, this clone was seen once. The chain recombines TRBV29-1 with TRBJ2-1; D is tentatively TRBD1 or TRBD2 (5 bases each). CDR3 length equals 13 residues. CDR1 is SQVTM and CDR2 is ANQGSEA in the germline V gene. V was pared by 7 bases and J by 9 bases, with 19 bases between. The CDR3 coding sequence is TGCAGCGGTTACCGACCGGGACCCTCTGAGCAGTTCTTC. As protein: CSGYRPGPSEQFF.

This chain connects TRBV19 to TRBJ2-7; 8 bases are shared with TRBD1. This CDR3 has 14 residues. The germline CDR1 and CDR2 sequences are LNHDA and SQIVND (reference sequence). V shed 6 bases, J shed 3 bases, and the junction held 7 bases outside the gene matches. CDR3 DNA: TGTGCCAGTAGCCGGCGGACAGGGTTCTACGAGCAGTACTTC. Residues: CASSRRTGFYEQYF.

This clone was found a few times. The CDR3 coding sequence is TGTGCCAGTAGTTCAGGAGCGGCTGCCTACAATGAGCAGTTCTTC. Translation: CASSSGAAAYNEQFF. This chain connects TRBV19 to TRBJ2-1; possible D gene TRBD2, 5 bases. The germline CDR1 and CDR2 sequences are LNHDA and SQIVND (reference sequence). Trimming removed 5 bases from V and 2 bases from J, with 13 bases in between. This CDR3 comprises 15 residues.

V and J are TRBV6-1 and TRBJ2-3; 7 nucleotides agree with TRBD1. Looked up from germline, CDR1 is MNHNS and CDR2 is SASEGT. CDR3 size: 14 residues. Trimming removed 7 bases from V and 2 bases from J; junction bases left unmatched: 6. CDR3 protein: CASKTGADTDTQYF. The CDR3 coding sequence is TGTGCCAGCAAAACAGGGGCTGACACAGATACGCAGTATTTT.

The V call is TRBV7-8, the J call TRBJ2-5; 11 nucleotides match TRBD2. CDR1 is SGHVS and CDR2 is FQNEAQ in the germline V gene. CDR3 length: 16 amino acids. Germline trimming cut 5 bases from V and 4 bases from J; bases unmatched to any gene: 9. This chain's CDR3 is CASSPGLAGMIETQYF. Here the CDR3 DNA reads TGTGCCAGCAGCCCAGGACTAGCGGGCATGATAGAGACCCAGTACTTC.

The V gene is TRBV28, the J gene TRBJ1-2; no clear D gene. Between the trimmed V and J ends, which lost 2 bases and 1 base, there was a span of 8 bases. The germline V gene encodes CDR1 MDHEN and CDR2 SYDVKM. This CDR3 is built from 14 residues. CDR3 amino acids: CASSLTRNNYGYTF. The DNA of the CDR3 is TGTGCCAGCAGTTTAACGCGGAATAACTATGGCTACACCTTC.

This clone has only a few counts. The CDR3 loop is CASSLEGGRGGNQPQHF. CDR3 nucleotide sequence: TGTGCCAGCAGCTTGGAGGGGGGGCGAGGGGGCAATCAGCCCCAGCATTTT. This chain uses TRBV5-6 with TRBJ1-5; possible D gene TRBD1, 6 bases. Germline CDR1 reads SGHDT; CDR2 reads YYEEEE. Between the trimmed V and J ends, which lost 0 bases and 2 bases, there was a span of 15 bases. The CDR3 extends over 17 amino acids. Looking up the rest from reference TRBV5-6 and TRBJ1-5 gives the full variable domain: DAGVTQSPTHLIKTRGQQVTLRCSPKSGHDTVSWYQQALGQGPQFIFQYYEEEERQRGNFPDRFSGHQFPNYSSELNVNALLLGDSALYLCASSLEGGRGGNQPQHFGDGTRLSIL.

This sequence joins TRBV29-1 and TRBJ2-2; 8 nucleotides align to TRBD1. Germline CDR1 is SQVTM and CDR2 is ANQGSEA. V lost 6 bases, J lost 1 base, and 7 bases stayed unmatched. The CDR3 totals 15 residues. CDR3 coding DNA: TGCAGCGTCGAGGGACAGGAGTTGAACACCGGGGAGCTGTTTTTT. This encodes CSVEGQELNTGELFF.